Given below is one T cell receptor beta chain in context. Vbeta (60) and Jbeta (13) primers were used in the PCR. The table came from immunoSEQ multiplex PCR; TCRdb's copy has only in-frame clones and leaves some out. This sample yields approximately 91,000 clones, of which 81% are seen a single time; 9% to 12% belongs to the top ten. This record comes from a study of cytomegalovirus exposure and HLA in healthy donors. Germline loops: CDR1 MNHNS, CDR2 SASEGT. This CDR3 is 13 amino acids long. V lost 4 bases and J 6 bases, leaving 10 bases between the germline ends. The specimen sequenced was PBMCs. The sequence derives from a human donor in good health. The chain links TRBV6-1 to TRBJ1-5, with D tentatively TRBD1 (5 bases). CDR3 nucleotides: TGTGCCAGCAGTGCGGGGGGGAGTCAGCCCCAGCATTTT. Translating it yields CASSAGGSQPQHF.